This record looks at one T cell receptor beta chain sequence and its context. What it recognizes is unknown. The sample comes from a study of cytomegalovirus exposure and HLA in healthy donors. Turning to the study itself: It was reported in a later analysis that the same platform had been used for the 120 or so validation repertoires as for the approximately 670 first-cohort repertoires. Study results and limitations: As was reported, the classifier diagnosed cytomegalovirus status with high specificity and sensitivity. The study listed roughly 150 cytomegalovirus-associated TCR beta chains.

The table came from immunoSEQ multiplex PCR; TCRdb's copy has only in-frame clones and leaves some out. This table holds under 150,000 clones, approximately 86% found once. A roughly 120-subject validation cohort, separate from the approximately 670-subject first cohort, supplied the donors. The receptor was isolated from a woman under 30 in good health and CMV-seropositive. Material: PBMCs.

The CDR3 is CASSQDHGGGRGANVLTF. The CDR3 DNA reads as TGCGCCAGCAGCCAAGATCATGGCGGGGGCCGTGGGGCCAACGTCCTGACTTTC. The rearrangement links TRBV4-1 to TRBJ2-6; a weak D match, TRBD2 (7 bases). This CDR3 contains 18 residues. The V end lost 0 bases, the J end lost 3 bases, and 15 bases lay between the germline ends. CDR1 is MGHRA, CDR2 YSYEKL, per germline.